This T cell receptor (beta chain) was sequenced during a study of PD-1 blockade in classical Hodgkin lymphoma (dated by TCRdb to 2018 to 2020). In the study overall: Nivolumab dosing was 3 mg/kg intravenously every 2 weeks, continuing until either disease progression or unacceptable toxicity. The study used TCR beta sequencing and CyTOF to define a peripheral blood immune signature of response to PD-1 blockade in classical Hodgkin lymphoma.

Concerning this clone: No cognate antigen has been identified for it. Nothing much larger sits one base from this clone, and base qualities are not available.

Interpreted using the paper, the time point label stands for: cycle 4 day 1 (C4D1), after about 6 weeks of nivolumab. Every trial patient had relapsed after autologous stem cell transplantation, and cohorts A, B and C differed in prior brentuximab vedotin exposure. Magnetic negative selection with a Miltenyi CD4+ T cell isolation kit was used to purify CD4+ T cells from thawed PBMCs. A total of roughly 57 patients with relapsed/refractory classical Hodgkin lymphoma made up the trial cohort, and each patient's best overall response was complete response, partial response or progressive disease. Single-agent nivolumab was administered to trial patients in the multi-cohort phase II CheckMate 205 trial. An independent review committee assessed best overall response by applying the 2007 International Working Group response criteria. Trial PBMCs were obtained immediately prior to nivolumab initiation (C1D1) and on therapy at cycle 2 day 1 and cycle 4 day 1. Peripheral blood was collected in 8 mL Vacutainer Cell Preparation Tubes, from which PBMCs were isolated by centrifugation and then cryopreserved. Purified CD4+ and CD8+ fractions were generated only in cases for which an additional PBMC sample was available. Magnetically labelled cells were depleted on LS columns in a quadroMACS separator, and the flow-through was collected as the purified fraction.

CDR1 and CDR2 are drawn from the germline V gene: MDHEN, SYDVKM. The CDR3, cysteine through phenylalanine, is 15 amino acids long. Of all the DNA, just the CDR3 is kept, 45 bases in frame from base 1. The junction shows trimming of 5 bases on V and 7 bases on J, plus 20 bases between the germline ends. Results and caveats for the whole study, not just this receptor: Trial patients achieving complete response had baseline diversity similar to newly diagnosed patients, whereas partial responders and progressors had significantly lower diversity. CD4+ but not CD8+ TCR diversity rose significantly by C4D1 (p=0.0027 vs p=0.16), most apparent in complete responders (p=0.02). Lower diversity was seen in patients whose nivolumab began less than 1 year after ASCT, and these patients were left out of later analyses so that immune reconstitution would not confound the results. Only a single clinical trial cohort was studied, and what caused the repertoire differences, possibly disease activity or prior therapy, remained undefined. Baseline TCR diversity was reported to be lower in newly diagnosed patients than in healthy donors and to be lower still in relapsed/refractory patients.

Genomic DNA was isolated using the Qiagen DNeasy kit from unsorted PBMCs as well as from negatively selected CD4+ and CD8+ fractions. TCR beta CDR3 regions were subjected to amplification by immunoSEQ multiplex PCR with primers that anneal to V and J segments. A synthetic immune receptor repertoire was used to minimize amplification bias, and any residual bias was removed computationally once sequencing was done. Per the authors' processing: Custom Python scripts were used to quantify repertoire diversity as the Shannon entropy index. The unsorted, CD4+ and CD8+ repertoires were each analyzed separately, with the exception of combined analyses, where CD4+ and CD8+ sequences were merged in silico. A clone was considered expanded if an increase in frequency of at least 2-fold after treatment relative to C1D1 was found, and a pseudocount of 0.5 was applied to clones undetected at baseline. Clones with 0 or 1 copy at C1D1 were classified as singleton clones, and clones with 2 or more copies were classified as non-singleton clones. Clones expanded in unsorted samples were annotated as CD4+, CD8+ or unknown by matching protein sequences in sorted samples from the same patient. Wilcoxon tests on paired samples were used to test diversity changes from C1D1 to C4D1. TCRdb took this table from immuneACCESS and kept in-frame rearrangements with V and J called. Such tables lack part of the clones; where checked against another copy, unresolved V genes explain under half of the gap, and the rest is unexplained. The V and J calls and the clone size are those of that table, but D and trimming were determined from the DNA. For this sample there are some 30,000 clones; 92% appear just once. In total, the top ten clones hold roughly 0.29% of the sample.

Here the chain combines TRBV28 and TRBJ2-5, with a weak D call of TRBD2 (5 bases match). Sequenced here: CD4+ T cells from blood, sampled before the fourth cycle of nivolumab. The receptor's source is a human donor with classical Hodgkin lymphoma. The sequence in DNA is TGTGCCAGCAGTCTCCGGGAATACGTGCTTGGGACCCAGTACTTC. Translated, this is CASSLREYVLGTQYF.